The rows below give T cell receptor beta chains drawn from one sample of a study of cytomegalovirus exposure and HLA in healthy donors. Repertoires were generated with immunoSEQ multiplex PCR, while TCRdb's copy carries only in-frame clones and drops some. This sample has approximately 140,000 clones, with approximately 73% found just once. The sequencing sample was made of PBMCs. Receptor source: a woman in her thirties or forties in good health and CMV-seronegative. The CDR3 runs from the conserved cysteine through the conserved F or W. A D gene is named only where the DNA matches it firmly. Clone size appears in some rows only: once, few, many, or a class for an expanded clone.

J gene,clone size,D gene,V gene,CDR3 protein,CDR3 DNA
TRBJ2-7,-,-,TRBV18,CASSPPSQMGYEQYF,TGTGCCAGCTCACCACCGTCACAGATGGGCTACGAGCAGTACTTC
TRBJ2-2,-,TRBD2,TRBV5-1,CASSPRTSGDTGELFF,TGCGCCAGCAGCCCCAGGACTAGCGGGGACACCGGGGAGCTGTTTTTT
TRBJ2-1,-,-,TRBV7-3,CASSLAGAPNEQFF,TGTGCCAGCAGCTTAGCGGGGGCTCCCAATGAGCAGTTCTTC
TRBJ1-1,-,-,TRBV18,CASSRFEGMEGNTEAFF,TGTGCCAGCTCACGGTTCGAGGGGATGGAGGGGAACACTGAAGCTTTCTTT
TRBJ1-6,-,-,TRBV6-5,CASRGADSPLHF,TGTGCCAGCAGAGGGGCAGATTCACCCCTCCACTTT
TRBJ1-3,-,TRBD1,TRBV4-2,CASSQGTGGSRAGNTIYF,TGTGCCAGCAGCCAGGGGACAGGGGGATCAAGGGCTGGAAACACCATATATTTT
TRBJ2-3,-,TRBD2,TRBV18,CASSHGTSGVTDTQYF,TGTGCCAGCTCTCATGGGACTAGCGGGGTTACAGATACGCAGTATTTT
TRBJ2-1,few,-,TRBV7-3,CASSLAGATPYNEQFF,TGTGCCAGCAGCTTAGCAGGGGCAACCCCCTACAATGAGCAGTTCTTC
TRBJ1-1,few,-,TRBV5-1,CASRTLPESNTEAFF,TGCGCCAGCCGAACCTTGCCAGAATCGAACACTGAAGCTTTCTTT
TRBJ1-2,-,-,TRBV7-9,CASSDSDQGFNYGYTF,TGTGCCAGCAGCGATTCGGATCAGGGGTTTAACTATGGCTACACCTTC
TRBJ1-2,few,-,TRBV5-4,CASSQTGQSPITF,TGTGCCAGCAGCCAAACAGGACAGTCTCCTATAACCTTC
TRBJ2-1,-,-,TRBV11-3,CASSLGGDEQFF,TGTGCCAGCAGCTTAGGGGGGGATGAGCAGTTCTTC
TRBJ2-3,-,-,TRBV7-2,CASSLVGPPSADTQYF,TGTGCCAGCAGCTTAGTGGGCCCCCCGTCAGCAGATACGCAGTATTTT
TRBJ2-3,-,-,TRBV2,CASMWRVTDTQYF,TGTGCCAGCATGTGGAGGGTGACAGATACGCAGTATTTT